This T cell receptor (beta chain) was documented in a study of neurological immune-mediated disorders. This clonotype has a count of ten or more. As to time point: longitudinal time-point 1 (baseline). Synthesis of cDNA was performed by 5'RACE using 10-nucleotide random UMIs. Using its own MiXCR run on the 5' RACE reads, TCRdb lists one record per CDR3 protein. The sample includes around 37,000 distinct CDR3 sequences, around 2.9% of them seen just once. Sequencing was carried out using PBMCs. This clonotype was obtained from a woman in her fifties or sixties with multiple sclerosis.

CDR3 DNA sequence: TGTGCCAGCAGCTTAGATGGCGGGAACACCGGGGAGCTGTTTTTT. Its protein is CASSLDGGNTGELFF. The genes are TRBV7-8 and TRBJ2-2; the D is unclear. Germline V gene lookup returns CDR1 SGHVS and CDR2 FQNEAQ. Deletions cut 1 base from V and 1 base from J, with 7 bases between. The CDR3 loop spans 15 amino acids.